Below, one T cell receptor (beta chain) is given with its context. Seattle patient enrollment occurred during active infection, with longitudinal follow-up thereafter. Source study methods: For nucleated cells, counts were estimated from reference gene primer amplification. Sequencing was performed with immunoSEQ multiplex PCR; in TCRdb, only in-frame clones are kept and a portion is missing. The DNA was the basis for D and trimming; V, J and clone size are from that table. This sample has 200,000 to 250,000 clones; 80% to 95% occur once, and the top ten carry around 0.84%. This specimen comes from a study of blood T cell repertoires in COVID-19. Across the study: Collection of acute and convalescent COVID-19 samples took place in the United States, Italy and Spain. Nucleic acid was either cDNA or gDNA, and it came from T cells, B-cell-depleted T cells, or PBMCs.

The sequence was collected from a man between 60 and 70 years old with COVID-19, enrolled during active disease. Sequenced material: peripheral blood.

The CDR3 region has the DNA TGTGCCAGCAGCGACTCCGGGACAGGGACCTACAATGAGCAGTTCTTC. It specifies CASSDSGTGTYNEQFF. The chain combines TRBV28 with TRBJ2-1, with 9 nucleotides matching TRBD1. V shed 6 bases, J shed 2 bases, and the junction held 8 bases outside the gene matches. CDR3 length: 16 residues. Germline-derived CDR1 and CDR2 are MDHEN and SYDVKM.